Each of the 15 T cell receptor beta chains below was sequenced from the same sample in a study of T cells in Graves' hyperthyroidism and ophthalmopathy. The source material, RNA transcripts, was used to amplify TCR beta CDR3 regions. Carried out on the TCR CDR3, a first-round RT-PCR used the HTBI primer set. MiXCR was run by TCRdb on the multiplex PCR reads, yielding one entry per CDR3 protein. The sample has 300,000 or so distinct CDR3 sequences; approximately 18% are singletons. The source material was blood. The source of these receptors is a woman aged 45 to 65 with Graves' hyperthyroidism.

The chain is built from TRBV5-5 and TRBJ2-7; D gene uncertain. CDR1 is SGHKS and CDR2 is YYEKEE in the germline V gene (reference sequence). The CDR3 contains 13 residues. Trimming pared 2 bases from V and 4 bases from J, leaving 10 bases between. CDR3 DNA sequence: TGTGCCAGCAGCTTCGAGGCCGCTTACGAGCAGTACTTC. This gives the protein CASSFEAAYEQYF. The entire variable domain, with the rest obtained from reference TRBV5-5 and TRBJ2-7, is as follows: DAGVTQSPTHLIKTRGQQVTLRCSPISGHKSVSWYQQVLGQGPQFIFQYYEKEERGRGNFPDRFSARQFPNYSSELNVNALLLGDSALYLCASSFEAAYEQYFGPGTRLTVT.

This clonotype was observed many times. V and J are TRBV18 and TRBJ2-1, with 7 bases matching TRBD2. Per germline, CDR1 KGHSH and CDR2 LQKENI. This CDR3 contains 17 residues. V dropped 3 bases and J dropped 7; count of bases not matched to a gene: 15. The CDR3 here is CASSPPVLADGWNEQFF. CDR3 in DNA: TGTGCCAGCTCACCCCCGGTCCTAGCGGACGGGTGGAATGAGCAGTTCTTC.

A single count supports this clonotype. This rearrangement joins TRBV4-2 to TRBJ2-7; 8 nucleotides align to TRBD2. Trimming removed 1 base from V and 1 base from J; junction bases left unmatched: 12. The germline gives CDR1 LGHNA, CDR2 YNFKEQ. This CDR3 spans 18 amino acids. The CDR3 loop reads CASSQAVSAGLVSYEQYF. The CDR3 nucleotides read TGTGCCAGCAGCCAAGCCGTGTCAGCGGGACTAGTGTCCTACGAGCAGTACTTC.

The chain links TRBV12-3 or TRBV12-4 to TRBJ2-1; D remains unclear. V lost 4 bases and J lost 2, with 9 bases in between. This CDR3 is 14 amino acids long. CDR3 region: CASSSRITYNEQFF. CDR3 bases: TGTGCCAGCAGTTCCAGGATTACCTACAATGAGCAGTTCTTC.

There are many counts of this clonotype. V and J are TRBV2 and TRBJ1-5; possibly TRBD1 for D (6 bases). This CDR3 spans 15 amino acids. Deletions cut 7 bases from V and 6 bases from J, with 19 bases between. Germline CDR1 is SNHLY and CDR2 is FYNNEI. The CDR3 region has the DNA TGTGCCAGCACCCTGGATGAGGGGGTTGGTCAGCCCCAGCATTTT. Its protein product is CASTLDEGVGQPQHF. Using reference TRBV2 and TRBJ1-5 for the parts outside the CDR3, the full variable domain is EPEVTQTPSHQVTQMGQEVILRCVPISNHLYFYWYRQILGQKVEFLVSFYNNEISEKSEIFDDQFSVERPDGSNFTLKIRSTKLEDSAMYFCASTLDEGVGQPQHFGDGTRLSIL.

This clonotype was recorded a few times. V gene TRBV11-2 combines with J gene TRBJ2-4; D may be TRBD1 (5 bases). Germline V gene sequence: CDR1 SGHAT, CDR2 FQNNGV. The V gene lost 3 bases and the J gene lost 6 bases, with 18 bases spanning the gap. The CDR3 extends over 16 amino acids. This CDR3 reads CASSLKEGDRGNIQYF. Written as DNA, the CDR3 is TGTGCCAGCAGCTTGAAAGAAGGGGATAGGGGAAACATTCAGTACTTC.

This clonotype was seen more than once but under ten times. The chain couples TRBV7-2 to TRBJ1-3, with 7 bases lining up with TRBD1. J was trimmed by 0 bases and V by 1 base; bases with no gene match: 3. Germline V lookup: CDR1 SGHTA, CDR2 FQGNSA. The CDR3 has 16 residues. DNA of the CDR3: TGTGCCAGCAGCTTAGGAGGGACAGTCTCTGGAAACACCATATATTTT. Translating gives CASSLGGTVSGNTIYF.

This clonotype occurred a few times. The chain is built from TRBV12-3 or TRBV12-4 and TRBJ2-7; tentative D call: TRBD2 (6 bases). The CDR3 covers 15 residues. The germline V and J ends were trimmed by 6 bases and 1 base, with 16 bases remaining between them. The CDR3: CASSRRRGLSYEQYF. Written as DNA, the CDR3 is TGTGCCAGCAGCCGACGAAGGGGACTTTCCTACGAGCAGTACTTC.

This clonotype was picked up a small number of times. The chain has TRBV13 and TRBJ1-1; D may be TRBD1 (5 bases). V was clipped by 5 bases and J by 3 bases, with 16 bases between them. Germline loops: CDR1 PRHDT, CDR2 FYEKMQ (reference sequence). The length of the CDR3 is 15 residues. The CDR3 sequence: CASSPEGREDTEAFF. The CDR3 region has the DNA TGTGCCAGCAGCCCAGAGGGACGGGAAGACACTGAAGCTTTCTTT.

The chain joins TRBV5-1 to TRBJ2-3; TRBD2 matches 7 bases. V was pared by 3 bases and J by 4 bases, with 8 bases of the junction left unmatched. The CDR3 is 15 amino acids. Looked up from germline, CDR1 is SGHRS and CDR2 is YFSETQ. The CDR3 is CASSWLGGGADTQYF. Here the CDR3 DNA reads TGCGCCAGCAGCTGGCTGGGTGGGGGGGCAGATACGCAGTATTTT.

Details on this clonotype: A much larger clone differs by one base, so this may be a read error. This chain uses TRBV6-1 with TRBJ1-1; D is unresolved. The CDR3 has 16 residues. Germline values: CDR1 MNHNS, CDR2 SASEGT. The CDR3 protein is CASSEPFVMRNIEAFF. The DNA for the CDR3 is TGTGCCAGCAGTGAACCCTTCGTGATGAGGAACATTGAAGCTTTCTTT.

This clonotype came up a few times. The rearrangement links TRBV28 to TRBJ2-1; the match to TRBD2 covers 9 bases. This CDR3 is built from 17 residues. Losses at the gene ends were 5 bases for V and 1 base for J; bases not matched to a gene: 9. Germline assignment: CDR1 MDHEN and CDR2 SYDVKM. CDR3 sequence (DNA): TGTGCCAGCAGTCTAGCGGGGATACAGTCATCCTACAATGAGCAGTTCTTC. It translates to CASSLAGIQSSYNEQFF.

This clonotype was seen at least ten times. This sequence joins TRBV7-9 and TRBJ1-1; 8 bases match TRBD1. This CDR3 has 14 residues. CDR1 is SEHNR, CDR2 FQNEAQ, per germline (reference sequence). The V and J ends lost 5 bases and 7 bases, in that order; junction bases with no gene match: 9. CDR3 bases: TGTGCCAGCAGCCCACGGACAGGGAGTGGTGAAGCTTTCTTT. Encoded protein: CASSPRTGSGEAFF.

This clonotype was recorded at least ten times. The rearrangement joins TRBV6-1 to TRBJ1-1; no reliable D call. Deletions cut 1 base from V and 0 bases from J, with 9 bases between. From germline, CDR1 is MNHNS and CDR2 SASEGT. This CDR3 is built from 15 residues. The CDR3 sequence is CASSEVEVMNTEAFF. The CDR3 DNA reads as TGTGCCAGCAGTGAAGTAGAGGTTATGAACACTGAAGCTTTCTTT.

This clonotype has at least ten counts. The rearrangement links TRBV3-1 to TRBJ2-1; TRBD1 aligns across 10 bases. Germline loops: CDR1 LGHDT, CDR2 YNNKEL (reference sequence). V trimming: 3 bases; J trimming: 0 bases; junction bases outside the gene matches: 2. CDR3 length: 16 residues. CDR3: CASSQGTGASYNEQFF. The CDR3 DNA is TGTGCCAGCAGCCAGGGGACAGGGGCCTCCTACAATGAGCAGTTCTTC.